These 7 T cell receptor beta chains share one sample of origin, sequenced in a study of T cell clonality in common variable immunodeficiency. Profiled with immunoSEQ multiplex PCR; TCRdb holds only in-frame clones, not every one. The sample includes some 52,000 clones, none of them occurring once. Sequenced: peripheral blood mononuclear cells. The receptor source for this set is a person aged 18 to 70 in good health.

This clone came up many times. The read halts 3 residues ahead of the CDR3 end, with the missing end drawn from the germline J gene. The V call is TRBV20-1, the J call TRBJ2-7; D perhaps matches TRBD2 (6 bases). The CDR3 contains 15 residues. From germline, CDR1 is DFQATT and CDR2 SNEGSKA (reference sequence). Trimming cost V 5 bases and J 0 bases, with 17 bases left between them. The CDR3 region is CSAGSGTAGSYEQYF. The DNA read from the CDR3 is TGCAGTGCTGGAAGCGGAACAGCGGGCTCCTACGAG.

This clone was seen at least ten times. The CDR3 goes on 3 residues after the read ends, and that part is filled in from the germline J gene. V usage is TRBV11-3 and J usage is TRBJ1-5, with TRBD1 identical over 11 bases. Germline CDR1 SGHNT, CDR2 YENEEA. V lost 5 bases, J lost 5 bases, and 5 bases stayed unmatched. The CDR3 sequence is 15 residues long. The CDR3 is CASSPGTGGDQPQHF. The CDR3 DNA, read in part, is TGTGCCAGCAGCCCCGGGACAGGGGGGGATCAGCCC.

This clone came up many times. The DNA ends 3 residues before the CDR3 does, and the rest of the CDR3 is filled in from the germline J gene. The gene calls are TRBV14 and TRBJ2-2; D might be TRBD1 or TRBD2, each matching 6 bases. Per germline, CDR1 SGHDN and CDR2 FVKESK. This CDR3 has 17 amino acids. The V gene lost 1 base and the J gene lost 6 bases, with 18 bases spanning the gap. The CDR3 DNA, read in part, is TGTGCCAGCAGCCAAGCCAGGGGTAGGGGAGGCGCCGGGGAG. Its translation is CASSQARGRGGAGE. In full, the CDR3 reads CASSQARGRGGAGELFF.

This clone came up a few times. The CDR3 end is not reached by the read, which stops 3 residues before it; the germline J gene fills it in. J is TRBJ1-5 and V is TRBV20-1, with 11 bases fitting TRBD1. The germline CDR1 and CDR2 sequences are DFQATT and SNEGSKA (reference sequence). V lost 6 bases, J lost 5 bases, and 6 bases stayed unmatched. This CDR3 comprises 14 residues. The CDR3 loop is CSALPGQGDQPQHF. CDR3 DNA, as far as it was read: TGCAGTGCGCTCCCGGGACAGGGGGATCAGCCC.

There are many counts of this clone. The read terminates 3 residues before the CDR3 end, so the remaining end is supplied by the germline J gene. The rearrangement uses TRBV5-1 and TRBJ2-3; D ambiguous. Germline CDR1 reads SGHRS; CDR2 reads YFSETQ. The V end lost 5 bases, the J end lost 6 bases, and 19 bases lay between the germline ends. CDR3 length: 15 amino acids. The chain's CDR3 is CASRSIDLHVDTQYF. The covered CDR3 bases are TGCGCCAGCAGATCGATCGACTTACACGTGGATACG.

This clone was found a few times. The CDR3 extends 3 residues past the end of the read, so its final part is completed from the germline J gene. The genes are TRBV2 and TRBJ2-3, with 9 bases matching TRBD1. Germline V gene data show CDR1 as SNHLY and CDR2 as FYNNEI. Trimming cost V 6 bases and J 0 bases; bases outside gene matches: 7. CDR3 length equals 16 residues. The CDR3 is CASRKSGTGSTDTQYF. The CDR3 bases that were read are TGTGCCAGCAGGAAATCCGGGACAGGGAGCACAGATACG. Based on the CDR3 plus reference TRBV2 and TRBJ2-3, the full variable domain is EPEVTQTPSHQVTQMGQEVILRCVPISNHLYFYWYRQILGQKVEFLVSFYNNEISEKSEIFDDQFSVERPDGSNFTLKIRSTKLEDSAMYFCASRKSGTGSTDTQYFGPGTRLTVL.

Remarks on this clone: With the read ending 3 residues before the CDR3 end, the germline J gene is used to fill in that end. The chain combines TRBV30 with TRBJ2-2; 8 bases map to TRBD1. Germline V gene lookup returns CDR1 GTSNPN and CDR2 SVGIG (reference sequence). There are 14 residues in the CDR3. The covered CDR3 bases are TGTGCCTGGAGTGCGTACAGGGGGAATGAAAAG. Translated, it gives CAWSAYRGNEK. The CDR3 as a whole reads CAWSAYRGNEKLFF.